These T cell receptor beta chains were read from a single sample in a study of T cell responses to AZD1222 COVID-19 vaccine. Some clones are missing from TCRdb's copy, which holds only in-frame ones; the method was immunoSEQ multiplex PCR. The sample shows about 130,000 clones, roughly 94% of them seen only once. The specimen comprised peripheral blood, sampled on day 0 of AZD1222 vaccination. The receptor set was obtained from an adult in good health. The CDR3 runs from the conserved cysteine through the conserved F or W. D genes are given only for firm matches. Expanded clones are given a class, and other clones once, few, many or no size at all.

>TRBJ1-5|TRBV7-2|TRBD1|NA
TGTGCCAGCAGCCCGCGGACAGGGGAAGGGGGCCAGCCCCAGCATTTT
CASSPRTGEGGQPQHF
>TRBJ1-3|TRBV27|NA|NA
TGCGTAGTTTTCTCTGGAAACACCATATATTTT
CVVFSGNTIYF
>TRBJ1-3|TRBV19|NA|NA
TGTGCCAGTAGTTTACGGGGAAACACCATATATTTT
CASSLRGNTIYF
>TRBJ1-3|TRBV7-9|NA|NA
TGTGCCAGCAGCTTAGGGGGATCTACTTCTGGAAACACCATATATTTT
CASSLGGSTSGNTIYF
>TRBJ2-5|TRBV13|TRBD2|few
TGTGCCAGCAGCGCTAGCGGTTCGGGGACCCAGTACTTC
CASSASGSGTQYF
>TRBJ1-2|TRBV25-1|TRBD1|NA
TGTGCCAGCAGTCAGGGGGCGAGTGGCTACACCTTC
CASSQGASGYTF
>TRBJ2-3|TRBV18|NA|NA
TGTGCCAGCTCACCGACCAGCGACCCCACAGATACGCAGTATTTT
CASSPTSDPTDTQYF
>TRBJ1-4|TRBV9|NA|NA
TGTGCCAGCAGCGTAGCTGGGAGTGGTGAAAAACTGTTTTTT
CASSVAGSGEKLFF
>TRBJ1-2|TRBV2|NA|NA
TGTGCCAGCAGTAACGACAGGTTCGTGGGCTATGGCTACACCTTC
CASSNDRFVGYGYTF
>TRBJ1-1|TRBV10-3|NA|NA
TGTGCCATCAGTGCCCGGGACGGCTCGACCGACACTGAAGCTTTCTTT
CAISARDGSTDTEAFF
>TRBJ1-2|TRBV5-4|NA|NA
TGTGCCAGCAGCTTGGAGCATTCCTATGGCTACACCTTC
CASSLEHSYGYTF
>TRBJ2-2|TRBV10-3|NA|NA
TGTGCCATCAGTGAGCAACCTGCGAACACCGGGGAGCTGTTTTTT
CAISEQPANTGELFF
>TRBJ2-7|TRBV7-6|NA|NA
TGTGCCAGCAGCTTAGAAGGGAACGAGCAGTACTTC
CASSLEGNEQYF
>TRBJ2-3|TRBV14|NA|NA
TGTGCCAGCAGCCAAGGAGGTTCTTTCACAGATACGCAGTATTTT
CASSQGGSFTDTQYF
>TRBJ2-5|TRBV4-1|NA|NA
TGCGCCAGCAGCCAAGATCCGCCACCGTACCAAGAGACCCAGTACTTC
CASSQDPPPYQETQYF
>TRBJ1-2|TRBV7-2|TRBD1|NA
TGTGCCAGCAGCGCGGGCGCGGACAGGTTCTATGGCTACACCTTC
CASSAGADRFYGYTF
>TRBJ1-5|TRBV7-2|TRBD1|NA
TGTGCCAGCAGCTTACAACAGGGGCGCGATCAGCCCCAGCATTTT
CASSLQQGRDQPQHF
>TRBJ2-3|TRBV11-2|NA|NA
TGTGCCAGCAGCTTAGCAGGGGATACGCAGTATTTT
CASSLAGDTQYF
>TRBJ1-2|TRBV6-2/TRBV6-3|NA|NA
TGTGCCAGCAGTTACGTCTCACCCCTGGAGGGCTATGGCTACACCTTC
CASSYVSPLEGYGYTF
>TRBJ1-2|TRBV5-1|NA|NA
TGCGCCAGCAGCTTGGCCTCGACCAGGGAAGTCTATGGCTACACCTTC
CASSLASTREVYGYTF
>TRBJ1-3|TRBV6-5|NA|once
TGTGCCAGCGAGACAGGTTTGACTGGAAACACCATATATTTT
CASETGLTGNTIYF
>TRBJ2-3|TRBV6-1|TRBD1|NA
TGTGCCAGCCGGCCGGGACAGGGTTCAGATACGCAGTATTTT
CASRPGQGSDTQYF
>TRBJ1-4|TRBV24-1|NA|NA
TGTGCCACCAGTGATTCAAGCGCAGGGTCTAATGAAAAACTGTTTTTT
CATSDSSAGSNEKLFF
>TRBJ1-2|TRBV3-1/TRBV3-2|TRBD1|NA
TGTGCCAGCAGTCCATTGACAGGGAACTATGGCTACACCTTC
CASSPLTGNYGYTF
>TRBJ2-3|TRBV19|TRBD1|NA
TGTGCCAGTAGTAGCCGACAGGGTGTGAGAGATACGCAGTATTTT
CASSSRQGVRDTQYF
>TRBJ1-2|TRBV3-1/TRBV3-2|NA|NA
TGTGCCAGCAGCCAGAATCTTGGCTACACCTTC
CASSQNLGYTF
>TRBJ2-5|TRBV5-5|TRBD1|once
TGTGCCAGCAGCTTGAAGTGGGACAGGGTAGAGACCCAGTACTTC
CASSLKWDRVETQYF
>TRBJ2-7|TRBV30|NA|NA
TGTGCCTGGGGAGGATTCTCCTACGAGCAGTACTTC
CAWGGFSYEQYF
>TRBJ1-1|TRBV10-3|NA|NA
TGTGCCATCAGGGATTCCGGGCCCGTGAACACTGAAGCTTTCTTT
CAIRDSGPVNTEAFF
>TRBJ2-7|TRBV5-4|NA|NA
TGTGCCAGCAGCTTGCCAGGGCAAACCTACGAGCAGTACTTC
CASSLPGQTYEQYF
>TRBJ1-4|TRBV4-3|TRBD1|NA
TGCGCCAGCTCCGGGACAGGGGTTGAAAAACTGTTTTTT
CASSGTGVEKLFF
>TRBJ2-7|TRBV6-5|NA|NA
TGTGCCAGCAGTTACTCGAGTCCTTTGGGCTACGAGCAGTACTTC
CASSYSSPLGYEQYF
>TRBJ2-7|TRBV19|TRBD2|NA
TGTGCCAGTAGTATAAGCGGGGGGCCCTACGAGCAGTACTTC
CASSISGGPYEQYF
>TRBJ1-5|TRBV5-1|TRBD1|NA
TGCGCCAGCAGCTTGGGGACAGGTCATAGCAATCAGCCCCAGCATTTT
CASSLGTGHSNQPQHF
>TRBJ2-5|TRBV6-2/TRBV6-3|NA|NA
TGTGCCAGCAGTTACGAGGGCAGTCAAGAGACCCAGTACTTC
CASSYEGSQETQYF
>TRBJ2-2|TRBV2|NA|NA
TGTGCCAGCAGTGAAGTGTACGGGGAGCTGTTTTTT
CASSEVYGELFF
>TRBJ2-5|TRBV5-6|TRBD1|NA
TGTGCCAGCAGCTTGGCCCTGACAGGGGTCGAGACCCAGTACTTC
CASSLALTGVETQYF
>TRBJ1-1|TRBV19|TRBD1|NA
TGTGCCAGTAGCACCGGGACAGGCCTTGAAGCTTTCTTT
CASSTGTGLEAFF
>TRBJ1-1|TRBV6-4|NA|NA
TGTGCCAGCAAATTGGAGGGGAACACTGAAGCTTTCTTT
CASKLEGNTEAFF
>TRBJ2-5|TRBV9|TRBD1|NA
TGTGCCAGCAGCGCCACAGGGGGCTGGGAGACCCAGTACTTC
CASSATGGWETQYF
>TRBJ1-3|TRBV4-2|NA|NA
TGTGCCAGCAGCGTCAATCAAAACTCGGGCTCTGGAAACACCATATATTTT
CASSVNQNSGSGNTIYF
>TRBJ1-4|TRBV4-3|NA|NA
TGCGCCAGCAGCCAAGACCCCCGGTCCCGCGAAAAACTGTTTTTT
CASSQDPRSREKLFF
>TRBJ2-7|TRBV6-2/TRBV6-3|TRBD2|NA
TGTGCCAGCAGTTCCATGACTAGCGGGGGGTTTTTTCTTCATTACGAGCAGTACTTC
CASSSMTSGGFFLHYEQYF
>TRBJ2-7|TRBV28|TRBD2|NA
TGTGCCAGCAGCCGGACTAGCGGGGGGTCCTACGAGCAGTACTTC
CASSRTSGGSYEQYF